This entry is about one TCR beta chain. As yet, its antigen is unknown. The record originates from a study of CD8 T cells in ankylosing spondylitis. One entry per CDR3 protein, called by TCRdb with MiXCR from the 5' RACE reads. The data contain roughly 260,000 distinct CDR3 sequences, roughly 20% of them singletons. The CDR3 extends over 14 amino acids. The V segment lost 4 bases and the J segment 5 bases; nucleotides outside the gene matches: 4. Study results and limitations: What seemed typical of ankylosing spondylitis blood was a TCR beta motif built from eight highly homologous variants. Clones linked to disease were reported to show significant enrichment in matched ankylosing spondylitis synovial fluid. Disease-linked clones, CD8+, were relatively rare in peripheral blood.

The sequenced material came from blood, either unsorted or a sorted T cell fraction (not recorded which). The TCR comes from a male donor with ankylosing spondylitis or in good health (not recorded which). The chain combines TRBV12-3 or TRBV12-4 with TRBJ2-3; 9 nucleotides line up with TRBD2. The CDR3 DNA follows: TGTGCCAGCAGTTATAGCGGGAGAATAGATACGCAGTATTTT. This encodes CASSYSGRIDTQYF.